The entry below gives a single TCR beta chain sequence along with its context. The source of the sample is a study of blood T cell repertoires in COVID-19. Background on the study: Samples representing acute and convalescent COVID-19 were sourced from the United States, Italy and Spain. In each case, the material was cDNA or gDNA derived from T cells, B-cell-depleted T cells, or PBMCs.

After removal of 6 bases from V and 10 bases from J, the junction contained 13 bases not matched to a gene. Germline CDR1 is SEHNR and CDR2 is FQNEAQ (reference sequence). This CDR3 comprises 14 residues. In the original workflow: For nucleated cells, counts were estimated from reference gene primer amplification. Using immunoSEQ multiplex PCR, the repertoire was profiled, and TCRdb retains in-frame clones only, with some absent. That table supplies the V and J calls and clone size; D and trimming were determined from the DNA. The sample carries around 190,000 clones, about 85% recorded once. Seattle's cohort entered during active infection and was followed longitudinally.

Sequencing was done on a sample of peripheral blood. The clonotype originates from a woman aged 40 to 49 with COVID-19, enrolled during active disease. The rearrangement links TRBV7-9 to TRBJ1-2; TRBD1 aligns across 8 bases. The CDR3 sequence: CASRQGVGQGNYTF. CDR3 bases: TGTGCCAGCAGACAGGGGGTCGGTCAGGGGAACTACACCTTC.